This T cell receptor beta chain was sequenced for a study of cytomegalovirus exposure and HLA in healthy donors (dated by TCRdb to about 2017). Study-wide context: According to a later analysis, the 120 or so validation repertoires were produced on the same platform as the 700 or so repertoires of the first cohort. The aim of the study was to test whether cataloging public T cell receptors could identify signatures of past pathogen exposure. Besides the first cohort of around 700 subjects, a separate validation cohort made up of 120 different subjects was used. To predict cytomegalovirus infection status, the study brought together high-throughput TCR immunosequencing, statistical association of individual TCRs with disease status, and machine learning. Broad study findings and their caveats: In both the original and validation cohorts, the classifier was reported to diagnose cytomegalovirus status with high specificity and sensitivity. Of the cluster scores, roughly 93% were above 0 in a later analysis, which found that TCRs clustered in the first cohort also tended to co-occur in the 110 or so validation repertoires. A few of the identified cytomegalovirus-associated TCR beta chains were confirmed in vitro to be specific for cytomegalovirus antigens. The authors suggested that the approach could potentially be extended to other disease states and immunological phenotypes. In the study, approximately 160 TCR beta chains were listed as associated with cytomegalovirus. Most TCR sequences were observed very rarely across donors, whereas some public TCRs were present in many individuals. All 120 or so repertoires were used to score co-occurrence in the validation cohort in a later analysis, because that analysis had no HLA typing for the cohort.

Library creation used the immunoSEQ multiplex PCR assay. The original methods were these. A statistical classification framework was built for diagnosing cytomegalovirus status from the catalog of TCR beta chain sequences. Imported from immuneACCESS, the table was reduced by TCRdb to in-frame sequences with V and J called. These copies leave out some clones; in studies compared against another copy, an unresolved V gene accounts for under half, and the cause of the remainder is not known. The V and J calls and clone size come from that table; D and trimming were worked out from the DNA. The sample yields 200,000 or so clones; around 78% were counted once. 5.5% to 6.5% of the sample lies in the top ten. Separate from the approximately 670-subject first cohort, the validation cohort of 90 to 150 subjects was the group to which the donors belonged. In the case of this clone: Its antigen is not yet known. No base quality information exists; no much larger clone differs at one position.

Trimming leaves V shorter by 5 bases and J shorter by 7 bases, with the junction holding 5 bases beyond the gene matches. The germline V gene yields SGHRS for CDR1 and YFSETQ for CDR2. From its cysteine to its phenylalanine, the CDR3 spans 14 amino acids. The DNA shown is the 42-base CDR3, in frame from base 1. Recombination connected TRBV5-1 to TRBJ2-1, and 11 junction bases match TRBD2. Sequencing used PBMCs. The sequence came from a woman under 30 in good health and CMV-seronegative. The CDR3 reads as follows: CASSPSGGTNEQFF. The DNA sequence is as follows: TGCGCCAGCAGTCCTAGCGGGGGGACAAATGAGCAGTTCTTC.